The next 6 T cell receptor beta chains were all read from a single sample in a study of neurological immune-mediated disorders. In TCRdb, the 5' RACE reads were re-called with MiXCR into one record per CDR3 protein. Counted here are more than 75,000 distinct CDR3 sequences, about 9.3% occurring once; the ten biggest clones make up about 1.8%. Sequenced: PBMCs. All receptors come from a man between 35 and 55 years old in good health.

This clonotype was observed at least ten times. The V and J genes are TRBV18 and TRBJ2-7, with D possibly being TRBD1 (6 bases). Germline CDR1 KGHSH, CDR2 LQKENI. The CDR3 sequence is 15 residues long. With 4 bases removed from V and 1 base from J, the gap between germline ends came to 14 bases. CDR3 amino acids: CASSLDRRTSYEQYF. The CDR3 DNA follows: TGTGCCAGCTCACTGGACAGACGAACTTCCTACGAGCAGTACTTC.

This clonotype came up many times. V and J are TRBV9 and TRBJ2-5; perhaps TRBD2 as D (6 bases). The ends were cut back, 5 bases at V and 4 bases at J, with 24 bases in the middle. CDR1 SGDLS and CDR2 YYNGEE come from the germline V gene. The CDR3 sequence is 17 residues long. CDR3 bases: TGTGCCAGCAGTCTTAACGTAGGAGGAGGGGTGGGAGAGACCCAGTACTTC. It codes for CASSLNVGGGVGETQYF.

On this clonotype: Mismatch with germline at one junction end may stem from a read error. The CDR3 DNA reads as TGTGCCAGTTACGACGCGGGGGAGAACCAGTACTTC. Amino acid sequence: CASYDAGENQYF. This chain joins TRBV7-2 and TRBJ2-5; TRBD2 agrees at 7 bases. The CDR3 runs 12 residues. Per the germline V gene, CDR1 is SGHTA and CDR2 is FQGNSA.

This clonotype was recorded many times. The rearrangement joins TRBV5-1 to TRBJ2-1; TRBD1 or TRBD2 may be the D gene (5 bases each). The CDR3 consists of 13 residues. V lost 0 bases and J lost 8, with 9 bases in between. Per germline, CDR1 SGHRS and CDR2 YFSETQ. In DNA, the CDR3 is TGCGCCAGCAGCTTGGGGGGGTCATATGAGCAGTTCTTC. This translates into CASSLGGSYEQFF.

This clonotype was seen at least ten times. This sequence joins TRBV5-1 and TRBJ2-1, with D possibly matching TRBD2 (6 bases). The V end was cut by 0 bases, the J end by 8 bases, with 12 bases between. CDR1 is SGHRS, CDR2 YFSETQ, per germline. This CDR3 is built from 14 residues. In nucleotides, the CDR3 is TGCGCCAGCAGCTTGGTGGGGGAGGTCGATGAGCAGTTCTTC. Amino acid sequence: CASSLVGEVDEQFF.

This clonotype was seen many times. The CDR3 DNA reads as TGTGCCAGCAGCTTAGGGACAGGTTATCCTAGCACAGATACGCAGTATTTT. Protein sequence: CASSLGTGYPSTDTQYF. The chain uses TRBV7-2 and TRBJ2-3; TRBD1 agrees at 7 bases. The CDR3 loop spans 17 amino acids. Looked up from germline, CDR1 is SGHTA and CDR2 is FQGNSA. J gave up 0 bases and V 1 base, and 7 bases lay outside the gene matches.